Sequencing of this TCR beta chain was carried out in a study of beta chain features in type 1 diabetes. Study-wide points: PCR might pick shorter templates more often, in the same way for patients and controls.

This CDR3 has 14 amino acids. V gave up 0 bases and J gave up 5 bases, with 11 bases separating them. Germline CDR1 and CDR2: SGHRS and YFSETQ. Isolated RNA was reverse transcribed in full, so expressed TCRB transcripts were sequenced. Sequencing used immunoSEQ multiplex PCR; TCRdb keeps in-frame clones, though not all of them. The sample lists around 350,000 clones, roughly an eighth occurring once. This clone was seen a few times. Its antigen is unknown. The receptor's source is a man aged 18 to 35 in good health. The genes are TRBV5-1 and TRBJ1-1; maybe TRBD1 (5 bases). The specimen sequenced was naive CD4+ T cells from blood. CDR3 sequence reads: CASSLAGGRTEAFF. The CDR3 DNA follows: TGCGCCAGCAGCTTGGCCGGGGGAAGGACTGAAGCTTTCTTT.